The next 6 T cell receptor beta chains were all read from a single sample in a study of technical replicates of blood from four donors. TCRdb keeps only in-frame clones here, not all; method: immunoSEQ multiplex PCR. Seen here are 60,000 to 80,000 clones, roughly nine tenths observed once, and the top ten hold 0.3% to 0.4%. The sequenced sample was T cells isolated from PBMCs. The receptors shown here come from a human donor in good health.

The rearrangement joins TRBV29-1 to TRBJ2-2; D might be TRBD1 (6 bases). Germline CDR1 is SQVTM and CDR2 is ANQGSEA. CDR3 length: 17 amino acids. Trimming took off 1 base at V and 1 base at J, with 16 bases between the two ends. CDR3: CSVEGTAPGVNTGELFF. The CDR3 nucleotides read TGCAGCGTTGAAGGGACAGCCCCTGGAGTGAACACCGGGGAGCTGTTTTTT.

In this sample, this clone turned up once. The chain links TRBV30 to TRBJ2-2, with 8 bases fitting TRBD2. The ends lost 8 bases at V and 5 bases at J; junction bases unmatched: 4. The CDR3 length is 12 residues. Germline V gives CDR1 GTSNPN, CDR2 SVGIG (reference sequence). CDR3 in amino acids: CASGLATGELFF. The CDR3 DNA reads TGTGCCAGTGGACTAGCTACCGGGGAGCTGTTTTTT.

The CDR3 sequence: CASSFGGVGRFTDTQYF. DNA for the CDR3: TGTGCCAGCAGCTTCGGGGGGGTAGGGAGGTTCACAGATACGCAGTATTTT. This chain uses TRBV5-6 with TRBJ2-3, with 8 bases lining up with TRBD2. Looked up from germline, CDR1 is SGHDT and CDR2 is YYEEEE. The CDR3 spans 17 residues. The ends lost 2 bases at V and 2 bases at J; junction bases unmatched: 10.

V is TRBV18 and J is TRBJ2-7; 11 positions match TRBD2. The CDR3 spans 14 residues. Germline lookup yields CDR1 KGHSH and CDR2 LQKENI. V trimming: 5 bases; J trimming: 3 bases; junction bases outside the gene matches: 3. The CDR3 loop reads CASSTGLAGYEQYF. In DNA form, the CDR3 reads TGTGCCAGCTCAACCGGACTAGCGGGCTACGAGCAGTACTTC.

This clone occurred once. V gene TRBV7-3 combines with J gene TRBJ2-3, with 10 bases fitting TRBD2. The CDR3 length is 17 residues. CDR1 SGHTA and CDR2 FQGTGA come from the germline V gene. Trimming took 1 base from V and 1 from J; bases not matched to a gene: 5. CDR3 sequence reads: CASSLRTGTSGTDTQYF. The CDR3 region has the DNA TGTGCCAGCAGCTTAAGAACCGGGACTAGCGGCACAGATACGCAGTATTTT.

This rearrangement joins TRBV29-1 to TRBJ2-1; 9 nucleotides agree with TRBD2. The CDR3 length is 15 residues. V shed 6 bases, J shed 4 bases, and the junction held 10 bases outside the gene matches. The V gene's germline CDR1 is SQVTM and CDR2 ANQGSEA. The CDR3, as DNA: TGCAGCGTCGGACGAAGACTAGCGGATTACAATGAGCAGTTCTTC. Translating gives CSVGRRLADYNEQFF.